The clone carrying this T cell receptor beta chain came up a few times. Its antigen is undetermined. All patients were treatment-naive before thyroid surgery. The CDR3 runs 15 residues. Trimming left V 1 base short and J 0 bases short, with 7 bases between. Germline V gives CDR1 SGHNT, CDR2 YENEEA. This sample was taken from a study of metastatic and nonmetastatic thyroid tumors. The wider study: Thyroid patients, malignant and benign, had repertoires compared across blood and tumor or nodule tissue. Findings of the study overall: The reported finding was significantly higher TCR beta diversity in malignant thyroid tumors relative to benign nodules, in blood and tumor.

Original processing methods: A distant-metastasis classifier for papillary thyroid cancer was built using CDR3 differences across clinicopathological groups. TCRdb reprocessed the PCR reads using MiXCR. TCRdb, not the original authors, processed these V and J calls. Among some 26,000 clones listed, roughly 24% were seen once. This sequence joins TRBV11-3 and TRBJ1-3; D is unclear. The sample taken for sequencing was blood. This sequence was found in a male donor with papillary thyroid cancer or a benign thyroid nodule (not recorded which). Some clones in this sample may be carry-over from other donors' samples. The CDR3 coding sequence is TGTGCCAGCAGCTTAGGCGTGGACTCTGGAAACACCATATATTTT. This sequence encodes CASSLGVDSGNTIYF.